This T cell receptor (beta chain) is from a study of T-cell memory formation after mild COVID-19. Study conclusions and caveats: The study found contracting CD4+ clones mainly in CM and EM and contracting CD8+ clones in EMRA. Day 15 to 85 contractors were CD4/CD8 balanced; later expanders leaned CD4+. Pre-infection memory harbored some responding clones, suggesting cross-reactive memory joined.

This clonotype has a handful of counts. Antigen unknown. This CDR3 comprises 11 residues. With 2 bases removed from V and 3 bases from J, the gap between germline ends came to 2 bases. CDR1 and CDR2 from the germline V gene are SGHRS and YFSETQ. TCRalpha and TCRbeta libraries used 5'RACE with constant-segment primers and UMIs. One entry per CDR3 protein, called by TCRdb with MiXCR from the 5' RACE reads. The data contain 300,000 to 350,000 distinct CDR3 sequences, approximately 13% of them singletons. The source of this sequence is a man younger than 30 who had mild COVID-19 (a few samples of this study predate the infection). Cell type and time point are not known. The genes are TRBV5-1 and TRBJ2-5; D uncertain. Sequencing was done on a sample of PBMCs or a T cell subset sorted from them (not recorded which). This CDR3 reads CASSFKETQYF. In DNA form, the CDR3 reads TGCGCCAGCAGCTTTAAAGAGACCCAGTACTTC. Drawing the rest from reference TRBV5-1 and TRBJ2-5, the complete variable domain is KAGVTQTPRYLIKTRGQQVTLSCSPISGHRSVSWYQQTPGQGLQFLFEYFSETQRNKGNFPGRFSGRQFSNSRSEMNVSTLELGDSALYLCASSFKETQYFGPGTRLLVL.